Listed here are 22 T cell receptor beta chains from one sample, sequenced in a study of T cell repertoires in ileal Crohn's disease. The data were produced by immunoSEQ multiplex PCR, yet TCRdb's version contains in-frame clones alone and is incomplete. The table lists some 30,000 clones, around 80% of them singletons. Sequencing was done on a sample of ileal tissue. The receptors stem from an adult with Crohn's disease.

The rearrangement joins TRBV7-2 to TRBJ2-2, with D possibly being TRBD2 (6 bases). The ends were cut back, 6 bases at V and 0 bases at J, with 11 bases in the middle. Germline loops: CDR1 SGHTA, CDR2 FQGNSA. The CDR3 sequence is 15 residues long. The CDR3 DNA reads TGTGCCAGCAGGTGGGGGGAGACGAACACCGGGGAGCTGTTTTTT. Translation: CASRWGETNTGELFF. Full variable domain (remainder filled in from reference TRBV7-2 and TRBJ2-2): GAGVSQSPSNKVTEKGKDVELRCDPISGHTALYWYRQSLGQGLEFLIYFQGNSAPDKSGLPSDRFSAERTGGSVSTLTIQRTQQEDSAVYLCASRWGETNTGELFFGEGSRLTVL.

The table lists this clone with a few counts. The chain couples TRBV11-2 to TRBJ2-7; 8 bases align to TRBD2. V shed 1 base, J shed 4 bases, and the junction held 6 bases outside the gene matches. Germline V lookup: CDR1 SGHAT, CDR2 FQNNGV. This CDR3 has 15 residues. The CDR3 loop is CASSLGPPGGYEQYF. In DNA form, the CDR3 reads TGTGCCAGCAGCTTAGGCCCACCGGGGGGGTACGAGCAGTACTTC.

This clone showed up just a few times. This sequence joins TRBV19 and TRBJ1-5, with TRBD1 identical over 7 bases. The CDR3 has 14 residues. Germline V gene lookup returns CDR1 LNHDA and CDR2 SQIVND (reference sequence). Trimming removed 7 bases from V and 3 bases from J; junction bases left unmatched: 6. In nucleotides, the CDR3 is TGTGCCAGTACCACGGGACAGCACAATCAGCCCCAGCATTTT. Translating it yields CASTTGQHNQPQHF.

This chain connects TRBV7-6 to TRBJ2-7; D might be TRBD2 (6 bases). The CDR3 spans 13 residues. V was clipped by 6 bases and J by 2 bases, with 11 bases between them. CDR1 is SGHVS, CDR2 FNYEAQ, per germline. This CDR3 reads CASSMGGPYEQYF. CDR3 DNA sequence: TGTGCCAGCAGTATGGGAGGCCCCTACGAGCAGTACTTC.

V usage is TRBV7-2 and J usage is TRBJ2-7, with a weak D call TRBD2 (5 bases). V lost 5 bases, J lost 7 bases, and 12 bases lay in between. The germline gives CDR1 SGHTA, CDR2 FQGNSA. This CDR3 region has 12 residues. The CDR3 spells CASSRRGSEQYF. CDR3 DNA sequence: TGTGCCAGCAGCCGACGAGGGAGTGAGCAGTACTTC.

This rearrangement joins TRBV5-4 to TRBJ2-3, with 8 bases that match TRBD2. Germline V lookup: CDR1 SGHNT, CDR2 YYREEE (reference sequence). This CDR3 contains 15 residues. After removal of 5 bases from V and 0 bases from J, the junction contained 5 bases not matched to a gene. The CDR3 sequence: CASRDQRGSTDTQYF. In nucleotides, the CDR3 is TGTGCCAGCAGAGATCAGCGGGGGAGCACAGATACGCAGTATTTT.

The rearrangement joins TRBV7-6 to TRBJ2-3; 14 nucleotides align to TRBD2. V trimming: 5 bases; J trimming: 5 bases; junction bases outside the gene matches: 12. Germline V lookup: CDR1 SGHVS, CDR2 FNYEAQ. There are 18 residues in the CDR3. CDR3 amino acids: CASSPSRLAGGQVDTQYF. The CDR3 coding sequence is TGTGCCAGCAGCCCTTCCCGACTAGCGGGGGGGCAGGTAGATACGCAGTATTTT. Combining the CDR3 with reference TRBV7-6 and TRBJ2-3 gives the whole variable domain GAGVSQSPRYKVTKRGQDVALRCDPISGHVSLYWYRQALGQGPEFLTYFNYEAQQDKSGLPNDRFSAERPEGSISTLTIQRTEQRDSAMYRCASSPSRLAGGQVDTQYFGPGTRLTVL.

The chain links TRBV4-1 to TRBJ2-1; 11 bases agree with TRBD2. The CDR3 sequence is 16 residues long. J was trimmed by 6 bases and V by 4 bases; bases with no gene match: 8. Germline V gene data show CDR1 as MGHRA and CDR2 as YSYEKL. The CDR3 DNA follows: TGCGCCAGCAGCCCAGGGGTTAGCGGGGGGGCCAATGAGCAGTTCTTC. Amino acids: CASSPGVSGGANEQFF.

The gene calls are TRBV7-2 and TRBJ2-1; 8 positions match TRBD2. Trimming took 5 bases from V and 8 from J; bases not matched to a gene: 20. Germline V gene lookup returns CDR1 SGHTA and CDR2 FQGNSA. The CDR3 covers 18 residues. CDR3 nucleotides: TGTGCCAGCAGCCGCTCAGGAGTCTGGGCGGGGGGCAGGGATGAGCAGTTCTTC. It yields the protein CASSRSGVWAGGRDEQFF.

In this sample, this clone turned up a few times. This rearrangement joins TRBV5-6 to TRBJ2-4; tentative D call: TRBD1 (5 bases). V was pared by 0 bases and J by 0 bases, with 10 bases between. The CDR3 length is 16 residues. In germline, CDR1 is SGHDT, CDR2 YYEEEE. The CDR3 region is CASSLAKQVAKNIQYF. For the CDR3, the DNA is TGTGCCAGCAGCTTGGCCAAACAGGTAGCCAAAAACATTCAGTACTTC.

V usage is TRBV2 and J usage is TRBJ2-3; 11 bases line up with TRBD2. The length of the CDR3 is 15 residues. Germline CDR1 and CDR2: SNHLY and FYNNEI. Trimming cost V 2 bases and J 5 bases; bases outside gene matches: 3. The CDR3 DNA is TGTGCCAGCAGTGAAAGGCTAGCGGGGGGAGATACGCAGTATTTT. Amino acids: CASSERLAGGDTQYF.

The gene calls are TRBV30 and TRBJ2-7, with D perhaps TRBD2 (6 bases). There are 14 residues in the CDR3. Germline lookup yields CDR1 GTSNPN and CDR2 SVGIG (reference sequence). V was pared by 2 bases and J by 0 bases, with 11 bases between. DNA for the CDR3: TGTGCCTGGAGTAGTTGGGGGGACTCCTACGAGCAGTACTTC. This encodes CAWSSWGDSYEQYF.

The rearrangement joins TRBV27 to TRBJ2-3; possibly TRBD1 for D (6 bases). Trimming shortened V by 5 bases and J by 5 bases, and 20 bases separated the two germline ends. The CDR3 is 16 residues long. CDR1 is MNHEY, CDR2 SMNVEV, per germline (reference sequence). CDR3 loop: CASSRSTGFGLDTQYF. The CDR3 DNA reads TGTGCCAGCAGTCGGAGCACAGGGTTTGGGCTAGATACGCAGTATTTT.

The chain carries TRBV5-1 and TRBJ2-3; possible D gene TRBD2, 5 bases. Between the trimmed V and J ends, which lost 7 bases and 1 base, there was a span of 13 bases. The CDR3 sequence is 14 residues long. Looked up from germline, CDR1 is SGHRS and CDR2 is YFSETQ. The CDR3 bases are TGCGCCAGCGGACCCGCGGGCGGCACAGATACGCAGTATTTT. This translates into CASGPAGGTDTQYF.

CDR3 loop: CASSQDPGQDTGELFF. The CDR3 DNA is TGCGCCAGCAGCCAAGATCCTGGACAGGACACCGGGGAGCTGTTTTTT. The genes are TRBV4-3 and TRBJ2-2, with 7 bases fitting TRBD1. The CDR3 loop spans 16 amino acids. The V gene's germline CDR1 is LGHNA and CDR2 YSLEER. V gave up 0 bases and J gave up 3 bases; unmatched junction bases: 4.

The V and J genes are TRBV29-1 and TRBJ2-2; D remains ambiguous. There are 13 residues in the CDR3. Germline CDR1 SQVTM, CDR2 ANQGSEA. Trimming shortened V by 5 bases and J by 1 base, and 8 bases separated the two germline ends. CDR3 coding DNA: TGCAGCGTTTTCGCGAAGAACACCGGGGAGCTGTTTTTT. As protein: CSVFAKNTGELFF.

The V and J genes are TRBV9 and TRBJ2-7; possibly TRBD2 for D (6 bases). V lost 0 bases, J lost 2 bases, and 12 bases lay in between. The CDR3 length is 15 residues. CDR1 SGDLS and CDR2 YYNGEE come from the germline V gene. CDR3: CASSVEGGPAYEQYF. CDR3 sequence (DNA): TGTGCCAGCAGCGTAGAAGGAGGGCCAGCCTACGAGCAGTACTTC. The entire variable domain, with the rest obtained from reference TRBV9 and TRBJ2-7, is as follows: DSGVTQTPKHLITATGQRVTLRCSPRSGDLSVYWYQQSLDQGLQFLIQYYNGEERAKGNILERFSAQQFPDLHSELNLSSLELGDSALYFCASSVEGGPAYEQYFGPGTRLTVT.

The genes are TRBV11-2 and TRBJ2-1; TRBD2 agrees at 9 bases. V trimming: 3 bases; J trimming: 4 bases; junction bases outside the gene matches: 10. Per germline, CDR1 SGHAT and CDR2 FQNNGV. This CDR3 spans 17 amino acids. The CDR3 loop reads CASSFRPTSGNYNEQFF. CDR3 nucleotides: TGTGCCAGCAGCTTTCGTCCGACTAGCGGAAATTACAATGAGCAGTTCTTC.

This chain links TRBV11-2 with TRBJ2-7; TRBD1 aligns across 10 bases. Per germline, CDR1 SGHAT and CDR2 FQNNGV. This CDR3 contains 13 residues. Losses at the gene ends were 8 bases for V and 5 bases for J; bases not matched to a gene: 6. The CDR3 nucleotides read TGTGCCAGCGGACCGGGACAGGGGAACGAGCAGTACTTC. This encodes CASGPGQGNEQYF.

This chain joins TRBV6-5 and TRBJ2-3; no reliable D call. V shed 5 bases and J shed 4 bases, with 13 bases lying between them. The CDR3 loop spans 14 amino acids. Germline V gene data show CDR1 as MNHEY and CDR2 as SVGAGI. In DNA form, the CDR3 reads TGTGCCAGCAGTACCTCCCTGAGCGCAGATACGCAGTATTTT. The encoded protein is CASSTSLSADTQYF.

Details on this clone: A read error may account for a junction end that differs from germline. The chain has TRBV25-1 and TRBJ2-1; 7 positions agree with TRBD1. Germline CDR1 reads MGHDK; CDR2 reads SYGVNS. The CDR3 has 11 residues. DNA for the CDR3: TGTGCCAGCAGTGTTCCGGGACAGACGCTCTTC. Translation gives CASSVPGQTLF.

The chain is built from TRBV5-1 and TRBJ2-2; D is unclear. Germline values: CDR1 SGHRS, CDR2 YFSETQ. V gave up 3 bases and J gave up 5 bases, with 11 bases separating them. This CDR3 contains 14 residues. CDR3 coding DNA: TGCGCCAGCAGCTCTTTTGTTTCGACCGGGGAGCTGTTTTTT. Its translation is CASSSFVSTGELFF.